This T cell receptor beta chain came from a study of a mutant IDH1 vaccine in newly diagnosed glioma. Across the study: A roughly 60% male, approximately 40% female split and a mean age of around 41 years characterized treated patients. It was radiotherapy, temozolomide, or both that patients received previously, with most receiving both. Visits designated V12 and V13 were conducted at weeks 35 and 47, respectively.

Repertoires were generated with immunoSEQ multiplex PCR, while TCRdb's copy carries only in-frame clones and drops some. The sample lists roughly 32,000 clones, around 79% occurring once. Sample time point: week 35, safety follow-up. Vaccinated patients received 300 ug of mutant IDH1 20-mer peptide per dose, with topical imiquimod. The CDR3 spans 15 residues. Trimming shortened V by 6 bases and J by 1 base, and 14 bases separated the two germline ends. Germline V gene sequence: CDR1 MNHNS, CDR2 SASEGT. This clone was seen only once. What it binds is not known. Sequencing used PBMCs, obtained from a glioma patient whose treatment included an IDH1 peptide vaccine. The receptor's source is a woman aged 30 to 39 with glioma. Some clones in this sample may be carry-over from other donors' samples. The V gene is TRBV6-1, the J gene TRBJ2-3; no definite D call. CDR3 sequence reads: CASRERGFGTDTQYF. The CDR3 DNA is TGTGCCAGCAGGGAACGAGGTTTCGGCACAGATACGCAGTATTTT.